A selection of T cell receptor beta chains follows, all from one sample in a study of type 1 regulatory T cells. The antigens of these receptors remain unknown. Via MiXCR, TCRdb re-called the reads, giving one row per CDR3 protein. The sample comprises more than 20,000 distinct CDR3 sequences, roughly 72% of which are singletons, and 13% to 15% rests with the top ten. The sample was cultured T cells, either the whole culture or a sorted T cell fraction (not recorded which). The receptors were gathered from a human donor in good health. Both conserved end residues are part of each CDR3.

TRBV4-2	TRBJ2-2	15	CASKLGRGIAGELFF
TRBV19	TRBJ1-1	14	CASSIYDRNTEAFF
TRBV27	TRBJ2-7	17	CASSSIVTVQSSYEQYF
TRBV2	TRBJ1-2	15	CASSPWTGRSGGYTF
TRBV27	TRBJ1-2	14	CASKRDGTGEGYTF
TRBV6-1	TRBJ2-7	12	CASGWRQGTKHF
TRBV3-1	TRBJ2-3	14	CASRPRLVTDTQYF
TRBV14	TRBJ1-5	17	CASSQGPDRNSNQPQHF
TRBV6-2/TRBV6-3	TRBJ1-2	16	CASSYPGTHNAYGYTF
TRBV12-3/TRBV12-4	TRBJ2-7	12	CATGDRNYEQYF
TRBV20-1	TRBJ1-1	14	CSAPLADHHTEAFF
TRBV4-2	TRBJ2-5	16	CASSQKSQGAVGTQYF
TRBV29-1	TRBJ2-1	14	CSVEDRAGHNEQFF
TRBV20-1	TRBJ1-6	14	CSARETGYSSPLHF
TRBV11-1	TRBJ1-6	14	CASSLVGRLSPLHF
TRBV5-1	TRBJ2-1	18	CASSLEGLPGQGRNEQFF
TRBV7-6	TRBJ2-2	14	CASNGGGNTGELFF
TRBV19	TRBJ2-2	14	CASTSGGSTGELFF
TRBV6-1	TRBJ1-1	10	CASSRSEAFF
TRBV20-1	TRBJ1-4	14	CSATGGATNEKLFF
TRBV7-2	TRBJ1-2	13	CASSHDQNYGYTF
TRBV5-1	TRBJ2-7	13	CASSIPPSYEQYF
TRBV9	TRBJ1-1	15	CASSVAGTMNTEAFF
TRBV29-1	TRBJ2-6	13	CSVGRRGANVLTF
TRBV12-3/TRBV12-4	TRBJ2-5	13	CASRNTGQETQYF
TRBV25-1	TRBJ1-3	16	CASSGEGNPRGNTIYF
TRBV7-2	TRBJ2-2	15	CASSAGSSQSGELFF
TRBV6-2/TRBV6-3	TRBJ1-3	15	CASSYSGSAGNTIYF
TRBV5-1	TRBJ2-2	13	CASSLLGTGELFF
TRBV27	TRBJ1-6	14	CASSLMEGNSPLHF
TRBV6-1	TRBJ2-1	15	CASRRLSSYGNEQFF
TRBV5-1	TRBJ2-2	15	CASSSSGPYTGELFF
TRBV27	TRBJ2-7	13	CASSLNRGYEQYF
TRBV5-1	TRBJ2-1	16	CASSWTPGPQSGEQFF
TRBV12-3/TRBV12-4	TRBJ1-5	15	CASSLALSFNQPQHF
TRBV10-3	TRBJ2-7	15	CAISESTALTYEQYF
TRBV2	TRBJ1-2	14	CASSGTGKNYGYTF
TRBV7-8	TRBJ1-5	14	CASSPREGNQPQHF
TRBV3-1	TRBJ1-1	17	CASSTRQGAGKNTEAFF
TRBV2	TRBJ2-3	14	CASRGGQGSVTQYF
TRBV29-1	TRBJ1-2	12	CSVDSTRDGYTF
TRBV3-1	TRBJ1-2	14	CASSLRDGTYGYTF
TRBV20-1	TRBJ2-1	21	CSARSPKDALAGRFSYNEQFF
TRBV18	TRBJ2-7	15	CASSPPRQGVNEQYF
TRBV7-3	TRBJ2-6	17	CASSPAGAPSGANVLTF
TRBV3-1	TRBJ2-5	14	CASSSGTGRETQYF
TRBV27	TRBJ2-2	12	CASSRNTGELFF
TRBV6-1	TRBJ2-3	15	CASSSTGGITDTQYF
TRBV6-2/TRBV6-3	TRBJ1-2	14	CASRFEDSRYGYTF
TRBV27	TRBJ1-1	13	CASSPRENTEAFF
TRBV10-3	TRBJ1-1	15	CAISENRGLNTEAFF
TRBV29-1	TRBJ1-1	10	CSVLNTEAFF
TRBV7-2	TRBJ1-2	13	CASSLDRDRGYTF
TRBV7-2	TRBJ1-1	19	CASSLYTQQLVGPNTEAFF
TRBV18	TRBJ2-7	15	CASSPNARDSCEQYF